The 17 T cell receptor beta chains below come from one sample, sequenced in a study of blood T cell repertoires in COVID-19. TCRdb's copy holds only in-frame clones and misses some; the assay was immunoSEQ multiplex PCR. The sample holds roughly 170,000 clones; around 80% are singletons and the top ten take about 3.6%. Sequenced material: PBMCs or T cells enriched from blood (not recorded which). These TCRs come from a woman between 45 and 65 years old in a cohort exposed to, infected with or recovered from COVID-19 (not recorded which).

The V call is TRBV19, the J call TRBJ2-5, with 8 bases lining up with TRBD1. Germline V CDR1 and CDR2: LNHDA, SQIVND (reference sequence). This CDR3 has 15 amino acids. Trimming took 2 bases from V and 2 from J; bases not matched to a gene: 4. The CDR3, as DNA: TGTGCCAGTAGTATACGGACAGGGAGACAAGAGACCCAGTACTTC. Encoded protein: CASSIRTGRQETQYF.

This clone was observed a few times. This chain's CDR3 is CASSKTGTSQGNEQFF. CDR3 DNA sequence: TGTGCCAGTAGTAAAACCGGGACTAGCCAGGGCAATGAGCAGTTCTTC. J is TRBJ2-1 and V is TRBV19; 9 nucleotides match TRBD2. V dropped 4 bases and J dropped 6; count of bases not matched to a gene: 10. Per germline, CDR1 LNHDA and CDR2 SQIVND (reference sequence). This CDR3 contains 16 residues.

This chain uses TRBV4-1 with TRBJ1-2; TRBD1 is a possible D gene (5 bases). With 3 bases removed from V and 1 base from J, the gap between germline ends came to 9 bases. Germline values: CDR1 MGHRA, CDR2 YSYEKL. The CDR3 is 14 amino acids. The chain's CDR3 is CASSQTRDNYGYTF. The CDR3 DNA reads as TGCGCCAGCAGCCAGACCAGGGATAACTATGGCTACACCTTC.

Here the CDR3 reads CASILTGGNTIYF. DNA for the CDR3: TGTGCCAGCATTTTGACAGGGGGAAACACCATATATTTT. The chain uses TRBV6-5 and TRBJ1-3, with TRBD1 identical over 7 bases. Germline V gene data show CDR1 as MNHEY and CDR2 as SVGAGI. This CDR3 is 13 amino acids long. Trimming removed 7 bases from V and 4 bases from J; junction bases left unmatched: 4.

Only a few counts were recorded for this clone. The chain carries TRBV5-1 and TRBJ1-1, with D tentatively TRBD1 (5 bases). The V gene lost 0 bases and the J gene lost 7 bases, with 10 bases spanning the gap. The CDR3 is 13 amino acids. From germline, CDR1 is SGHRS and CDR2 YFSETQ. In DNA form, the CDR3 reads TGCGCCAGCAGCTTGGCCTTGGGGCATGAAGCTTTCTTT. Its protein product is CASSLALGHEAFF.

V and J are TRBV27 and TRBJ2-7, with D hard to call. This CDR3 is built from 14 residues. CDR1 and CDR2 (germline): MNHEY, SMNVEV (reference sequence). V lost 3 bases and J 3 bases, leaving 12 bases between the germline ends. This CDR3 is CASSFSPGIYEQYF. The CDR3 region has the DNA TGTGCCAGCAGTTTTTCCCCGGGTATCTACGAGCAGTACTTC.

This rearrangement joins TRBV9 to TRBJ1-6; D is unresolved. Trimming left V 2 bases short and J 6 bases short, with 9 bases between. Germline V CDR1 and CDR2: SGDLS, YYNGEE. CDR3 length: 14 amino acids. For the CDR3, the DNA is TGTGCCAGCAGCGTCGAGGCCGGTAATTCACCCCTCCACTTT. Its translation: CASSVEAGNSPLHF.

The chain recombines TRBV30 with TRBJ2-3; the D gene is possibly TRBD2 (6 bases). The CDR3 runs 11 residues. The ends were cut back, 3 bases at V and 6 bases at J, with 7 bases in the middle. Per germline, CDR1 GTSNPN and CDR2 SVGIG (reference sequence). The CDR3 DNA is TGTGCCTGGAGGCTAGCGGATACGCAGTATTTT. Translation: CAWRLADTQYF.

The chain combines TRBV5-1 with TRBJ1-5; no firm D call. There are 13 residues in the CDR3. V lost 2 bases to trimming and J lost 5 bases, with 8 bases between them. From germline, CDR1 is SGHRS and CDR2 YFSETQ. The CDR3 DNA is TGCGCCAGCAGCTTCTTCGGGGATCAGCCCCAGCATTTT. Its translation is CASSFFGDQPQHF.

The chain has TRBV18 and TRBJ1-5, with D unclear. V dropped 2 bases and J dropped 1 base, with 6 bases sitting between them. CDR1 is KGHSH and CDR2 is LQKENI in the germline V gene. The CDR3 length is 14 residues. In nucleotides, the CDR3 is TGTGCCAGCTCACCATCTACGAGCAATCAGCCCCAGCATTTT. Residues: CASSPSTSNQPQHF.

This sequence joins TRBV30 and TRBJ2-7, with TRBD2 as a possible D gene (7 bases). The CDR3 extends over 13 amino acids. From germline, CDR1 is GTSNPN and CDR2 SVGIG (reference sequence). Trimming left V 5 bases short and J 2 bases short, with 13 bases between. The CDR3 DNA is TGTGCCTGGTCTATCGGGGGGCCCTACGAGCAGTACTTC. Its translation is CAWSIGGPYEQYF.

This sequence joins TRBV5-8 and TRBJ2-5; a possible D gene is TRBD1 (6 bases). Germline V gene sequence: CDR1 SGHTS, CDR2 YDEGEE. Trimming stripped 0 bases from V and 5 bases from J, with 23 bases between. The CDR3 loop spans 18 amino acids. The CDR3 sequence is CASSLEGTSGGSYETQYF. CDR3 DNA: TGTGCCAGCAGCTTGGAGGGGACCTCTGGGGGCTCCTACGAGACCCAGTACTTC.

The chain couples TRBV14 to TRBJ1-3; D remains ambiguous. CDR3 length: 13 amino acids. Trimming removed 0 bases at V and 10 bases at J, with 10 bases between. Per the germline V gene, CDR1 is SGHDN and CDR2 is FVKESK. The CDR3 DNA is TGTGCCAGCAGCCAAGATTTGAGGGAGACCATATATTTT. Translation gives CASSQDLRETIYF.

This clone was seen just once. J is TRBJ2-1 and V is TRBV7-8; 8 bases map to TRBD2. Germline V gene lookup returns CDR1 SGHVS and CDR2 FQNEAQ. The CDR3 is made up of 16 amino acids. With 4 bases clipped from V and 6 bases from J, the junction kept 11 bases outside the gene matches. The CDR3 region is CASSSGLAGGRNEQFF. CDR3 nucleotides: TGTGCCAGCAGCTCCGGACTAGCAGGAGGTCGCAATGAGCAGTTCTTC.

The sample holds a few counts of this clone. J is TRBJ2-2 and V is TRBV7-9; D ambiguous. V lost 4 bases and J 8 bases, leaving 8 bases between the germline ends. The CDR3 extends over 12 amino acids. Germline assignment: CDR1 SEHNR and CDR2 FQNEAQ (reference sequence). CDR3 coding DNA: TGTGCCAGCAGCTCCCCTTCTGGGGAGCTGTTTTTT. Protein: CASSSPSGELFF.

This chain joins TRBV5-1 and TRBJ2-3; 9 bases map to TRBD2. The CDR3 contains 16 residues. Unmatched junction bases numbered 6, after V lost 4 bases and J lost 0 bases. Germline-derived CDR1 and CDR2 are SGHRS and YFSETQ. The CDR3 here is CASSSSLAGSTDTQYF. DNA for the CDR3: TGCGCCAGCAGCAGCTCACTAGCGGGCAGCACAGATACGCAGTATTTT.

This clone was observed a single time. The genes are TRBV3-1 (or the pseudogene TRBV3-2) and TRBJ1-1; D may be TRBD1 (5 bases). V was clipped by 1 base and J by 4 bases, with 7 bases between them. CDR3 size: 13 residues. CDR1 is LGHDT and CDR2 is YNNKEL in the germline V gene (reference sequence). The CDR3 sequence: CASSQAGITEAFF. CDR3 in DNA: TGTGCCAGCAGCCAAGCAGGGATCACTGAAGCTTTCTTT.